These 8 T cell receptor beta chains originate from one sample sequenced in a study of T cell changes during pregnancy in multiple sclerosis. Here immunoSEQ multiplex PCR was the method, and the copy in TCRdb shows in-frame clones only, minus some. The sample yields tens of thousands of clones, roughly 91% seen once. Here the sequenced sample was peripheral blood, taken after pregnancy. The source is a female donor in good health, enrolled as a control in a pregnancy study.

The table lists this clone with a count of one. The V and J genes are TRBV7-9 and TRBJ2-7; D unresolved. V lost 5 bases to trimming and J lost 3 bases, with 14 bases between them. CDR1 is SEHNR and CDR2 is FQNEAQ in the germline V gene (reference sequence). The CDR3 totals 14 residues. CDR3 region: CASSPSSVDYEQYF. In DNA form, the CDR3 reads TGTGCCAGCAGCCCGAGCAGCGTGGACTACGAGCAGTACTTC.

The rearrangement joins TRBV7-3 to TRBJ2-3; D perhaps matches TRBD1 (6 bases). Germline V gene data show CDR1 as SGHTA and CDR2 as FQGTGA. Between the trimmed V and J ends, which lost 2 bases and 6 bases, there was a span of 15 bases. This CDR3 is 15 amino acids long. The CDR3 coding sequence is TGTGCCAGCAGCTTAGGGGGCGGGTCGCGGGATACGCAGTATTTT. Protein product: CASSLGGGSRDTQYF.

Here the CDR3 DNA reads TGTGCCAGCAGCCAAGGGGACTCAAGTCGGGGCTACACCTTC. It codes for CASSQGDSSRGYTF. This chain uses TRBV4-2 with TRBJ1-2; possible D gene TRBD1, 5 bases. Trimming took 1 base from V and 8 from J, leaving 14 bases between them. The CDR3 contains 14 residues. Germline loops: CDR1 LGHNA, CDR2 YNFKEQ.

V gene TRBV18 combines with J gene TRBJ1-5; TRBD1 might be the D (6 bases). Germline V gene sequence: CDR1 KGHSH, CDR2 LQKENI. V gave up 6 bases and J gave up 5 bases, with 14 bases separating them. CDR3 length equals 14 residues. CDR3 DNA sequence: TGTGCCAGCTCCTCCTGGACAGATTATCAGCCCCAGCATTTT. This sequence encodes CASSSWTDYQPQHF.

J is TRBJ2-7 and V is TRBV7-2; no clear D gene. In germline, CDR1 is SGHTA, CDR2 FQGNSA. Trimming pared 5 bases from V and 3 bases from J, leaving 11 bases between. The CDR3 loop spans 13 amino acids. DNA of the CDR3: TGTGCCAGCAGCCAAACTTCCCTCTACGAGCAGTACTTC. As protein: CASSQTSLYEQYF.

Here the CDR3 DNA reads TGTGCCACCAGCAGAGTCAAAGGTACGACTAGCGGCACAGATACGCAGTATTTT. It encodes CATSRVKGTTSGTDTQYF. The chain joins TRBV15 to TRBJ2-3, with 8 bases fitting TRBD2. The CDR3 covers 18 residues. The germline CDR1 and CDR2 sequences are LNHNV and YYDKDF (reference sequence). Germline trimming cut 1 base from V and 1 base from J; bases unmatched to any gene: 10. Supplemented by reference TRBV15 and TRBJ2-3, the full variable domain reads DAMVIQNPRYQVTQFGKPVTLSCSQTLNHNVMYWYQQKSSQAPKLLFHYYDKDFNNEADTPDNFQSRRPNTSFCFLDIRSPGLGDTAMYLCATSRVKGTTSGTDTQYFGPGTRLTVL.

The rearrangement joins TRBV5-6 to TRBJ1-1; no clear D gene. Looked up from germline, CDR1 is SGHDT and CDR2 is YYEEEE. This CDR3 spans 13 amino acids. V was trimmed by 2 bases and J by 5 bases, leaving 10 bases between them. The CDR3 coding sequence is TGTGCCAGCAGCTTCGGAGCAGATACTGAAGCTTTCTTT. Amino acid sequence: CASSFGADTEAFF. The full variable domain, completed using reference TRBV5-6 and TRBJ1-1, is DAGVTQSPTHLIKTRGQQVTLRCSPKSGHDTVSWYQQALGQGPQFIFQYYEEEERQRGNFPDRFSGHQFPNYSSELNVNALLLGDSALYLCASSFGADTEAFFGQGTRLTVV.

V is TRBV18 and J is TRBJ2-2; TRBD2 agrees at 10 bases. After removal of 4 bases from V and 6 bases from J, the junction contained 8 bases not matched to a gene. The CDR3 loop spans 16 amino acids. Germline V gene data show CDR1 as KGHSH and CDR2 as LQKENI. This CDR3 reads CASSLQRGGLAGELFF. The CDR3, as DNA: TGTGCCAGCTCACTCCAGCGGGGGGGCCTCGCCGGGGAGCTGTTTTTT.